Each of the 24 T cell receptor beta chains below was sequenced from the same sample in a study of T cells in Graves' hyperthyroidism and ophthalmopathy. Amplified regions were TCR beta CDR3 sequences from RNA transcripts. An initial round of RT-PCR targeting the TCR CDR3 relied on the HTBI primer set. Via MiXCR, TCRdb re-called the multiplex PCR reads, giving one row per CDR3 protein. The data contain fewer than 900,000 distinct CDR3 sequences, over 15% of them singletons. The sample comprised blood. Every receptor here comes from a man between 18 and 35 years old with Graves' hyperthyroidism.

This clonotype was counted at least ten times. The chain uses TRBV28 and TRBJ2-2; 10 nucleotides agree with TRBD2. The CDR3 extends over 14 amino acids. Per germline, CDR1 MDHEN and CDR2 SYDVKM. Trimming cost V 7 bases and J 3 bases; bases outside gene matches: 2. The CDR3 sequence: CASNLAGDTGELFF. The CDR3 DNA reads TGTGCCAGCAACCTAGCGGGAGACACCGGGGAGCTGTTTTTT. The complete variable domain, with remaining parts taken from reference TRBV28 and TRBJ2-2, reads DVKVTQSSRYLVKRTGEKVFLECVQDMDHENMFWYRQDPGLGLRLIYFSYDVKMKEKGDIPEGYSVSREKKERFSLILESASTNQTSMYLCASNLAGDTGELFFGEGSRLTVL.

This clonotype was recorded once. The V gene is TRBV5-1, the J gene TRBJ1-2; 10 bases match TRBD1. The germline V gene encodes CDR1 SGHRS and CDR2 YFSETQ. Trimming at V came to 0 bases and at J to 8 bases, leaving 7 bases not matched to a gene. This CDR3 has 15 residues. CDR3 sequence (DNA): TGCGCCAGCAGCTTGGCGACAGGGGGCAACGGGGGCTACACCTTC. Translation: CASSLATGGNGGYTF.

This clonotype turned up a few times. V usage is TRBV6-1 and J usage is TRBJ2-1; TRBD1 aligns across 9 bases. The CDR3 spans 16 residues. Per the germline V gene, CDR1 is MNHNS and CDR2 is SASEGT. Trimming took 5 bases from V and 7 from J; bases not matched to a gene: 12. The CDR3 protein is CASSYLLTGGINEQFF. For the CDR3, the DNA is TGTGCCAGCAGTTATCTCTTGACAGGGGGGATAAATGAGCAGTTCTTC.

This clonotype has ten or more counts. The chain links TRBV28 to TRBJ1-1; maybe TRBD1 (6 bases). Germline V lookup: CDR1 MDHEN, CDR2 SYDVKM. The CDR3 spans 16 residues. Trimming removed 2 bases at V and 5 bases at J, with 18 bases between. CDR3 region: CASSLVDRIEGTEAFF. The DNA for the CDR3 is TGTGCCAGCAGTTTAGTGGACAGAATCGAAGGTACTGAAGCTTTCTTT.

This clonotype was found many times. CDR3 residues: CASSFRQGADEQFF. The DNA for the CDR3 is TGTGCCAGCAGTTTCCGACAGGGGGCCGATGAGCAGTTCTTC. The gene calls are TRBV27 and TRBJ2-1; TRBD1 agrees at 10 bases. This CDR3 has 14 amino acids. Losses at the gene ends were 3 bases for V and 8 bases for J; bases not matched to a gene: 4. Germline assignment: CDR1 MNHEY and CDR2 SMNVEV (reference sequence).

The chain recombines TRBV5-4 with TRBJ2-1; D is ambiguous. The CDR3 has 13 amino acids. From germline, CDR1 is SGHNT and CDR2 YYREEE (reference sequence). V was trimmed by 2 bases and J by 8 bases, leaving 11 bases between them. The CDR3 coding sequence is TGTGCCAGCAGCTTCCCAGATAGCCATGAGCAGTTCTTC. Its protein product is CASSFPDSHEQFF.

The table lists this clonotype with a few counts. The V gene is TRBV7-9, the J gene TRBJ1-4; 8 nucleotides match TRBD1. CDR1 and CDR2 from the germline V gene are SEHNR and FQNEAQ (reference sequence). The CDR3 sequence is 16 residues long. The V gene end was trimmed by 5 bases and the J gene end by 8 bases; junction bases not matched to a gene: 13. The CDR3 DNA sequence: TGTGCCAGCAGCCCCCGGACAGGGTGGGAGGACGAAAAACTGTTTTTT. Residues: CASSPRTGWEDEKLFF.

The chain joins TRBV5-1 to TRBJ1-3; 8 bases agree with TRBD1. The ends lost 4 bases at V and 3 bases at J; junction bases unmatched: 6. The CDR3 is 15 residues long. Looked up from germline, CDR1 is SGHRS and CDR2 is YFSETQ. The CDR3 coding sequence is TGCGCCAGCAGCGAGGACAGGGTTGGTGGAAACACCATATATTTT. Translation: CASSEDRVGGNTIYF.

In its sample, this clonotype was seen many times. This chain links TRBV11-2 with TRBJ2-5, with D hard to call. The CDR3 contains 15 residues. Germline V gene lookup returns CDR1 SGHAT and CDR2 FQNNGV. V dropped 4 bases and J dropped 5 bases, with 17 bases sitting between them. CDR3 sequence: CASSSLWGRIETQYF. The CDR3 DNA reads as TGTGCCAGCAGCTCCCTGTGGGGAAGGATCGAGACCCAGTACTTC.

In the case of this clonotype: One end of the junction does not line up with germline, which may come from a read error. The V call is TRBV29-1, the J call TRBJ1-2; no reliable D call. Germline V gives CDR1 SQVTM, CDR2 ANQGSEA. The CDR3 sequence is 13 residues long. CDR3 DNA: TGCAGCGTTGGAGAACCTGCTCTTTATGACTACACCTTC. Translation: CSVGEPALYDYTF.

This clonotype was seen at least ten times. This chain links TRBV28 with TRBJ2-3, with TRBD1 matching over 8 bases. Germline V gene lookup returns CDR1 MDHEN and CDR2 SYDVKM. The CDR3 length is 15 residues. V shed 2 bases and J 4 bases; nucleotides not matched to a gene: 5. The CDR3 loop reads CASSLGQGGSDTQYF. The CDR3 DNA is TGTGCCAGCAGTTTAGGACAGGGCGGGTCAGATACGCAGTATTTT.

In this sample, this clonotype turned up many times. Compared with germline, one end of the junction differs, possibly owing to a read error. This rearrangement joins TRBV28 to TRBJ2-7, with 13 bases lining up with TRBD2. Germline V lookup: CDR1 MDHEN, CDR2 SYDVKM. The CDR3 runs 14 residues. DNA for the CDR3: TGCGCCAGCAGCGGACTAGCGGGAGTTTACGAGCAGTACTTC. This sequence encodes CASSGLAGVYEQYF.

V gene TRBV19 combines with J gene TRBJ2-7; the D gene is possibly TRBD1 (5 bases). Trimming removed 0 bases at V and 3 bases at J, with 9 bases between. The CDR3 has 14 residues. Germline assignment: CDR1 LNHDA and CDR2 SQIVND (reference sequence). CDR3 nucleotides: TGTGCCAGTAGTATAGATCCAGGGAACTACGAGCAGTACTTC. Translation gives CASSIDPGNYEQYF.

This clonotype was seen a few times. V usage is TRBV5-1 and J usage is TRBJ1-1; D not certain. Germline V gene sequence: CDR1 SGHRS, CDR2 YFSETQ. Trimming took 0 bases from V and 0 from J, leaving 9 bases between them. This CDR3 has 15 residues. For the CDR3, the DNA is TGCGCCAGCAGCTTGGTCTTGTCGGTGAACACTGAAGCTTTCTTT. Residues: CASSLVLSVNTEAFF.

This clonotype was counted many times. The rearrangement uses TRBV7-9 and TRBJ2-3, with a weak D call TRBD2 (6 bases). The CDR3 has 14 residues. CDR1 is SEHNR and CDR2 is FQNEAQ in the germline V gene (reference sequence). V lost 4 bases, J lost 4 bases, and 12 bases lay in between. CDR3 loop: CASSSDGSSDTQYF. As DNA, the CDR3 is TGTGCCAGCAGCTCCGACGGGAGCTCAGATACGCAGTATTTT.

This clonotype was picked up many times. In DNA form, the CDR3 reads TGTGCCAGCAGTTCCCCGGTCAATGAAACCATGAACACTGAAGCTTTCTTT. Translated, it gives CASSSPVNETMNTEAFF. This chain joins TRBV6-8 and TRBJ1-1; D unclear. Germline V gene data show CDR1 as MNHGY and CDR2 as SAAAGT. V gave up 4 bases and J gave up 0 bases, with 18 bases separating them. The CDR3 is 17 amino acids.

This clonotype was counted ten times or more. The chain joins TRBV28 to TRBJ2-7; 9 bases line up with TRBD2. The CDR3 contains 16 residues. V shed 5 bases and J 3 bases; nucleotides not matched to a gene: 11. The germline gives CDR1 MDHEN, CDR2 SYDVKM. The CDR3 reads CASSPWVAGDYYEQYF. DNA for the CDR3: TGTGCCAGCAGTCCCTGGGTAGCGGGAGATTACTACGAGCAGTACTTC.

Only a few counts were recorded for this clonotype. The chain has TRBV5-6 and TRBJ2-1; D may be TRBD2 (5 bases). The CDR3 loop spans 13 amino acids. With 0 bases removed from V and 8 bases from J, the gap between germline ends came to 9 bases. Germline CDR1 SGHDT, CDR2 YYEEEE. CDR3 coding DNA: TGTGCCAGCAGCTTGGGAGGGCCACATGAGCAGTTCTTC. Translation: CASSLGGPHEQFF.

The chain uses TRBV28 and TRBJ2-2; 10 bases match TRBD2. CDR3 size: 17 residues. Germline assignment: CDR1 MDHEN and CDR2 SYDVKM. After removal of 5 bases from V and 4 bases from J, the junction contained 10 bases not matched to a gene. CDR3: CASSDFLGLASTGELFF. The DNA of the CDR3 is TGTGCCAGCAGTGATTTTTTGGGACTAGCGTCCACCGGGGAGCTGTTTTTT.

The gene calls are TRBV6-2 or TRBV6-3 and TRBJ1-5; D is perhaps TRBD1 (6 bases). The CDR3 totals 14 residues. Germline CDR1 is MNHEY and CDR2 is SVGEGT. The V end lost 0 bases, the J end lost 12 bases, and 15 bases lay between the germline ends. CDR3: CASSYSTGSRLQHF. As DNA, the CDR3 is TGTGCCAGCAGTTACTCGACAGGCTCCCGACTCCAGCATTTT.

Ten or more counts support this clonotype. The chain's CDR3 is CASLGVRSYEQYF. The CDR3 DNA is TGTGCCAGTTTGGGGGTAAGATCCTACGAGCAGTACTTC. The rearrangement links TRBV6-1 to TRBJ2-7; TRBD1 or TRBD2 may be the D gene (5 bases each). V was cut by 9 bases and J by 1 base, with 13 bases left in between. The CDR3 is 13 residues long. Germline V gene sequence: CDR1 MNHNS, CDR2 SASEGT.

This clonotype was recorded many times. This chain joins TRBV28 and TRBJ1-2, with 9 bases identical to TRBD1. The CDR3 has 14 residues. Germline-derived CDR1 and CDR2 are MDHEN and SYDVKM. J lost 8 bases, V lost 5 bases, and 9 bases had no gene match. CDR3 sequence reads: CASSTLDRGEGYTF. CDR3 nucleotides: TGTGCCAGCAGTACCCTGGACAGGGGTGAAGGCTACACCTTC.

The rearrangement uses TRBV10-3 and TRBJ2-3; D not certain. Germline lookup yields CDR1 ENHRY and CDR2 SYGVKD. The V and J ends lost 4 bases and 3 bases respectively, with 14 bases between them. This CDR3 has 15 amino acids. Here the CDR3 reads CAISVDGVRTDTQYF. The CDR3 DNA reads TGTGCCATCAGTGTTGACGGAGTACGAACAGATACGCAGTATTTT.

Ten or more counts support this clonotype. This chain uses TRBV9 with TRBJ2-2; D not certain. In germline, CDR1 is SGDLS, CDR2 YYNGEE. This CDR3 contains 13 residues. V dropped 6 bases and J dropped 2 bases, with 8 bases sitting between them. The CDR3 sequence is CASNPGNTGELFF. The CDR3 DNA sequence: TGTGCCAGCAACCCCGGTAACACCGGGGAGCTGTTTTTT.